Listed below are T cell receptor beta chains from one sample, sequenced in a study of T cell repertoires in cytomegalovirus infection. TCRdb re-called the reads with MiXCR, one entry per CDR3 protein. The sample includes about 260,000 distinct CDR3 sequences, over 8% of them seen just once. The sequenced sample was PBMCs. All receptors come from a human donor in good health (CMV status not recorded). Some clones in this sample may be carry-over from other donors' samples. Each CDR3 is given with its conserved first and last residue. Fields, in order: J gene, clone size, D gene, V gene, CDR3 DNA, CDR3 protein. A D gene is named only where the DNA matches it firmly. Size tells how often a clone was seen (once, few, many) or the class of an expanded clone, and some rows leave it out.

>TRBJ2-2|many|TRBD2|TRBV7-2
TGTGCCAGCAGCTTTCCTAGCGGGGGGGCGAACACCGGGGAGCTGTTTTTT
CASSFPSGGANTGELFF
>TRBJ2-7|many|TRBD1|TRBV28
TGTGCCAGCAGTTTCTTGCACAGGGGTTTCGGGCAGTACTTC
CASSFLHRGFGQYF
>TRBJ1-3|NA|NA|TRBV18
TGTGCCAGCTCATTAATCTCCGGGACAACTGGAAACACCATATATTTT
CASSLISGTTGNTIYF
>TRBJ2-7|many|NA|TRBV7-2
TGTGCCAGCAGCCCGCAGAGGGGGGGCTACGAGCAGTACTTC
CASSPQRGGYEQYF
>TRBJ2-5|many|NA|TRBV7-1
TGTGCCAGCAGCTCCAGGACGTCTCAAGAGACCCAGTACTTC
CASSSRTSQETQYF
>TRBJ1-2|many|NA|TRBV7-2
TGTGCCAGCAGCTCTGGGACGGGACTGGTCTATGGCTACACCTTC
CASSSGTGLVYGYTF
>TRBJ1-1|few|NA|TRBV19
TGTGCCAGTAGTGCCCGGGTACCACCTGAAGCTTTCTTT
CASSARVPPEAFF
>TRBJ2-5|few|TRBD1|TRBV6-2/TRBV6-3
TGTGCCAGCAGTTACTTGGGACAGGGCCAAGAGACCCAGTACTTC
CASSYLGQGQETQYF
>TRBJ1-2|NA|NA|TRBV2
TGTGCCAGCACAGGGTCAGGACGTACTAACTATGGCTACACCTTC
CASTGSGRTNYGYTF
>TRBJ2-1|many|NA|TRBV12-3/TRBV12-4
TGTGCCAGCAGTCCCGGGGAGGGGGCTAGCAATGAGCAGTTCTTC
CASSPGEGASNEQFF
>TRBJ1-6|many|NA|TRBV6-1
TGTGCCAGCAGCCGAGGGGGAAGCAATTCACCCCTCCACTTT
CASSRGGSNSPLHF
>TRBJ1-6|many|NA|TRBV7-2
TGTGCCAGCAGCTGGACGGACTTAGCCAATTCACCCCTCCACTTT
CASSWTDLANSPLHF
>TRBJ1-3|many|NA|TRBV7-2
TGTGCCAGCAGCCGTTCACAGGGTTCCGGAAACACCATATATTTT
CASSRSQGSGNTIYF
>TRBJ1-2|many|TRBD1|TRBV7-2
TGTGCCAGCACCTCTAGACAGGGTTTTTATGGCTACACCTTC
CASTSRQGFYGYTF
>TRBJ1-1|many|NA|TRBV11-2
TGTGCCAGCAGCTTAAGTCTGGGGAACACTGAAGCTTTCTTT
CASSLSLGNTEAFF
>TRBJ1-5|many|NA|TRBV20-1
TGCAGTGCTAGAGATCCCGGTGGCCCCAATCAGCCCCAGCATTTT
CSARDPGGPNQPQHF
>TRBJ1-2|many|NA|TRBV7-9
TGTGCCAGCAGCCCTCTTAATGGCTACACCTTC
CASSPLNGYTF
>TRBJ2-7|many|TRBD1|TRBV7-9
TGTGCCAGCAGCATCCTCCGGGACAGGGTGAACGAGCAGTACTTC
CASSILRDRVNEQYF